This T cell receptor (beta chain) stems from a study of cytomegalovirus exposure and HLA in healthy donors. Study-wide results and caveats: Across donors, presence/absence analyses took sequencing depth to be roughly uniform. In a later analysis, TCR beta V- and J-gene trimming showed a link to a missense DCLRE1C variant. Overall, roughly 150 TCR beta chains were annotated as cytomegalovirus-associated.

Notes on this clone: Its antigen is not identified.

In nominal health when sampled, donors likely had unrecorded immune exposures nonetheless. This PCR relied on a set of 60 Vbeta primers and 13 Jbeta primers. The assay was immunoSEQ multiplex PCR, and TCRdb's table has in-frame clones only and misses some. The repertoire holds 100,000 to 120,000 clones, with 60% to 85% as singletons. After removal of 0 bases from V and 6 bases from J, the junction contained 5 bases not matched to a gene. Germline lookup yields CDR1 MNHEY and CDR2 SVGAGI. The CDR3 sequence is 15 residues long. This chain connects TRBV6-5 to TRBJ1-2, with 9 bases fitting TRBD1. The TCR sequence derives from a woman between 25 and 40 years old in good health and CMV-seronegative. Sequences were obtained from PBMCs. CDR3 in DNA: TGTGCCAGCAGTTACTCGGACAGGGGAGTACATGGCTACACCTTC. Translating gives CASSYSDRGVHGYTF.